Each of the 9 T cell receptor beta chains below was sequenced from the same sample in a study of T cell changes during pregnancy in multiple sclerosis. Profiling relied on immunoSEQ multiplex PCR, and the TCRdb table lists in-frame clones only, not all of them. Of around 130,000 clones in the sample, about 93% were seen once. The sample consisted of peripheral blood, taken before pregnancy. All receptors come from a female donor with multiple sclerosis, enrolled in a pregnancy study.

The CDR3: CASTRDTGGNEQFF. The DNA of the CDR3 is TGTGCCAGCACCCGGGACACAGGAGGCAATGAGCAGTTCTTC. The V gene is TRBV6-1, the J gene TRBJ2-1; tentative D call: TRBD1 (6 bases). The V gene's germline CDR1 is MNHNS and CDR2 SASEGT. CDR3 size: 14 residues. The germline V and J ends were trimmed by 7 bases and 6 bases, with 16 bases remaining between them.

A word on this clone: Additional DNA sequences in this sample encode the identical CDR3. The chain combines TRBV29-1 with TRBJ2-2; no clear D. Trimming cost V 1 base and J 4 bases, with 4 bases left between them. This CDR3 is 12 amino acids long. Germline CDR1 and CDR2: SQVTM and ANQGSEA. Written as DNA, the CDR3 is TGCAGCGTTGAAGGCGGCACCGGGGAGCTGTTTTTT. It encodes CSVEGGTGELFF.

The CDR3 protein is CASSSTSGSSDTQYF. CDR3 nucleotide sequence: TGTGCCAGCAGCTCAACTAGCGGGAGCAGTGATACGCAGTATTTT. The V gene is TRBV7-2, the J gene TRBJ2-3, with TRBD2 matching 11 bases. The CDR3 loop spans 15 amino acids. Trimming at V came to 4 bases and at J to 6 bases, leaving 6 bases not matched to a gene. Germline V gene sequence: CDR1 SGHTA, CDR2 FQGNSA.

The CDR3 region is CASSGTGVNEKLFF. CDR3 DNA sequence: TGTGCCAGCAGTGGGACAGGGGTCAATGAAAAACTGTTTTTT. The chain has TRBV2 and TRBJ1-4; the match to TRBD1 covers 9 bases. Germline assignment: CDR1 SNHLY and CDR2 FYNNEI. V was clipped by 4 bases and J by 5 bases; unmatched bases: 2. The CDR3 has 14 residues.

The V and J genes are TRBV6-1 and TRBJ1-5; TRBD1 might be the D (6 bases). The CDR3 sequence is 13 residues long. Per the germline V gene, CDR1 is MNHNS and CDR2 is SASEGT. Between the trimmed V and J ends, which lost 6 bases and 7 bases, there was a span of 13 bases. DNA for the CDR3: TGTGCCAGCAGCCGGGACGGACAGCAGCCCCAGCATTTT. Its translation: CASSRDGQQPQHF.

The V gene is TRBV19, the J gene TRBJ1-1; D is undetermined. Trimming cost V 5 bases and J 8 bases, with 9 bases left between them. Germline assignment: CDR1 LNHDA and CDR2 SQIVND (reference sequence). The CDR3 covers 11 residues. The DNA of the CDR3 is TGTGCCAGTAGTCCCGGGATAGAAGCTTTCTTT. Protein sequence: CASSPGIEAFF.

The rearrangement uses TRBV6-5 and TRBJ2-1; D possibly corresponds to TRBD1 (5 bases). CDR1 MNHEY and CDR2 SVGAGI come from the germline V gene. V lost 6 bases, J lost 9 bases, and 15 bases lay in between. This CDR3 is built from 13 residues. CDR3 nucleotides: TGTGCCAGCAGCCGCCGGCAGGGCGGTGAGCAGTTCTTC. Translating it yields CASSRRQGGEQFF.

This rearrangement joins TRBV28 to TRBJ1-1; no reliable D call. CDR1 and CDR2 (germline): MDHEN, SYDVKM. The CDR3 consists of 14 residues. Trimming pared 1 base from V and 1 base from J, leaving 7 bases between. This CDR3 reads CASSLFRGNTEAFF. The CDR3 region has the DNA TGTGCCAGCAGTTTATTTCGGGGGAACACTGAAGCTTTCTTT.

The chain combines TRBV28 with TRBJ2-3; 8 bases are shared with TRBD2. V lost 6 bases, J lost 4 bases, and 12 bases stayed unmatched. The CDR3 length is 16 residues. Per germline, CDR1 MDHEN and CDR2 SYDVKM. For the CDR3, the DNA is TGTGCCAGCAGCCGCCATCGGGGGGGGCTTCCAGATACGCAGTATTTT. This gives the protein CASSRHRGGLPDTQYF.